This T cell receptor (beta chain) is drawn from a study of blood T cells in healthy people across ages. Study conclusions and caveats: Researchers deemed the diversity estimates from one million T cells underestimates. In older individuals, TCR beta diversity per million T cells was lower, falling roughly linearly with age.

Germline V CDR1 and CDR2: MNHEY, SMNVEV (reference sequence). V was clipped by 3 bases and J by 1 base, with 9 bases between them. The CDR3 loop spans 14 amino acids. Peripheral blood from each donor was collected in a volume of roughly 9.8 milliliters. Primers used in a second PCR of about 6 to 12 cycles were a sample-barcoded 5' primer and a J-beta primer mix. Researchers report that a template-switch adaptor with 12 random nucleotides tagged each cDNA molecule. TCRdb redid the calling of the 5' RACE reads with MiXCR, one entry per CDR3 protein. There are around 800,000 distinct CDR3 sequences in the sample; about 48% occur only once, and under 50% lies in the top ten. Of note for this clonotype: No antigen is known for it.

V gene TRBV27 combines with J gene TRBJ1-1, with D perhaps matching TRBD1 (5 bases). The origin of this receptor is an elderly man in good health. Material for sequencing was blood. The CDR3 sequence is CASSFSGANTEAFF. CDR3 in DNA: TGTGCCAGCAGTTTTTCTGGGGCGAACACTGAAGCTTTCTTT.